This TCR beta chain was identified in a study of PD-L1 blockade in urothelial cancer. Some clones are missing from TCRdb's copy, which holds only in-frame ones; the method was immunoSEQ multiplex PCR. The table records just over 40,000 clones, approximately 81% of them present only once. Time point described: peripheral blood 6 weeks after treatment start. V was shortened by 6 bases and J by 2 bases, with 12 bases between the two germline ends. Per the germline V gene, CDR1 is SGHRS and CDR2 is YFSETQ. The CDR3 spans 13 residues. The origin of this receptor is a man aged 70-80 years with urothelial cancer. The chain links TRBV5-1 to TRBJ2-7; weak D call: TRBD2 (5 bases). The specimen was PBMCs, collected around atezolizumab (anti-PD-L1) treatment. CDR3 bases: TGCGCCAGCACCGGACTGCCCACCTACGAGCAGTACTTC. Translation: CASTGLPTYEQYF.